The present T cell receptor beta chain was sequenced within a study of T-cell memory formation after mild COVID-19. Germline assignment: CDR1 KGHDR and CDR2 SFDVKD. V gave up 4 bases and J gave up 1 base, with 13 bases separating them. CDR3 size: 16 residues. Study conclusions and caveats: Of the contracting clones, CD4+ ones lay mainly in CM and EM, and CD8+ ones in EMRA. Clones that contracted from day 15 to 85 had balanced CD4/CD8; later expanders were CD4+ biased. Clonal second-wave expansions that peaked on day 37 had unconfirmed SARS-CoV-2 specificity.

Comment on this clonotype: Its target is unknown.

Using its own MiXCR run on the 5' RACE reads, TCRdb lists one record per CDR3 protein. The sample shows about 470,000 distinct CDR3 sequences, around 25% of them seen only once. The source material was PBMCs or a T cell subset sorted from them (not recorded which). The sequence came from an adult woman who had mild COVID-19 (a few samples of this study predate the infection). Cell type and time point are not known. The chain recombines TRBV24-1 with TRBJ2-1, with D perhaps assigned TRBD1 or TRBD2 (6 bases each). CDR3: CATSDTGRKSYNEQFF. The CDR3 DNA is TGTGCCACCAGTGACACAGGGAGGAAGTCCTACAATGAGCAGTTCTTC.